What follows are 11 T cell receptor beta chains derived from one specimen sequenced in a study of molecular identifiers for immune sequencing clone quantification. One entry per CDR3 protein, called by TCRdb with MiXCR from the PCR reads. The repertoire holds roughly 630,000 distinct CDR3 sequences, with roughly 23% as singletons. Sample: naive CD8+ T cells from blood, with Jurkat cell RNA spiked in. Stated subset: FACS-sorted CD8+CD4-CCR7+CD45RA+ naive T cells. The receptors originated from a human donor in good health. Some libraries in this study had Jurkat cell RNA spiked in.

Only a few counts were recorded for this clonotype. This chain uses TRBV16 with TRBJ1-1; D remains unclear. V was shortened by 1 base and J by 8 bases, with 8 bases between the two germline ends. The CDR3 consists of 12 residues. In germline, CDR1 is KGHSY, CDR2 FQNENV. CDR3 residues: CASSQLGPEAFF. CDR3 bases: TGTGCCAGCAGCCAATTAGGGCCAGAAGCTTTCTTT. The variable domain in full, with the rest retrieved from reference TRBV16 and TRBJ1-1, is GEEVAQTPKHLVRGEGQKAKLYCAPIKGHSYVFWYQQVLKNEFKFLISFQNENVFDETGMPKERFSAKCLPNSPCSLEIQATKLEDSAVYFCASSQLGPEAFFGQGTRLTVV.

The chain has TRBV9 and TRBJ1-6; unclear D gene. This CDR3 is 15 amino acids long. Trimming took 0 bases from V and 3 from J, leaving 7 bases between them. Germline CDR1 SGDLS, CDR2 YYNGEE. CDR3 bases: TGTGCCAGCAGCGTAGACGGAAACTATAATTCACCCCTCCACTTT. It is translated as CASSVDGNYNSPLHF. The full variable domain, in which reference TRBV9 and TRBJ1-6 provide the parts outside the CDR3, is DSGVTQTPKHLITATGQRVTLRCSPRSGDLSVYWYQQSLDQGLQFLIQYYNGEERAKGNILERFSAQQFPDLHSELNLSSLELGDSALYFCASSVDGNYNSPLHFGNGTRLTVT.

The rearrangement links TRBV4-1 to TRBJ1-2; no clear D. The CDR3 sequence is 14 residues long. The V end lost 0 bases, the J end lost 0 bases, and 5 bases lay between the germline ends. From germline, CDR1 is MGHRA and CDR2 YSYEKL. CDR3: CASSQDTANYGYTF. The DNA of the CDR3 is TGCGCCAGCAGCCAAGATACGGCTAACTATGGCTACACCTTC.

The V call is TRBV29-1, the J call TRBJ2-7; TRBD2 matches at 14 bases. This CDR3 contains 16 residues. The V gene end was trimmed by 6 bases and the J gene end by 2 bases; junction bases not matched to a gene: 9. The germline V gene has CDR1 SQVTM and CDR2 ANQGSEA. CDR3 region: CSVTGTSGSLAYEQYF. CDR3 bases: TGCAGCGTGACCGGGACTAGCGGGAGCTTAGCCTACGAGCAGTACTTC.

The table lists this clonotype with many counts. This chain links TRBV5-1 with TRBJ2-6; 9 bases line up with TRBD2. This CDR3 spans 17 amino acids. The ends lost 2 bases at V and 0 bases at J; junction bases unmatched: 3. Germline loops: CDR1 SGHRS, CDR2 YFSETQ. CDR3 in DNA: TGCGCCAGCAGCTTACTAGCGGGTGACTCTGGGGCCAACGTCCTGACTTTC. Protein sequence: CASSLLAGDSGANVLTF.

The V gene is TRBV27, the J gene TRBJ1-2; D unclear. The V end was cut by 0 bases, the J end by 2 bases, with 13 bases between. This CDR3 comprises 16 residues. CDR1 is MNHEY, CDR2 SMNVEV, per germline (reference sequence). The CDR3 reads CASSLSFPIGNYGYTF. The CDR3 DNA reads as TGTGCCAGCAGTTTATCGTTTCCAATCGGGAACTATGGCTACACCTTC.

The chain is built from TRBV4-1 and TRBJ2-7, with TRBD1 matching over 9 bases. The CDR3 is 15 residues long. CDR1 and CDR2 (germline): MGHRA, YSYEKL. The ends lost 0 bases at V and 4 bases at J; junction bases unmatched: 4. CDR3 DNA: TGCGCCAGCAGCCAAGATCGGGGGACAGGGTACGAGCAGTACTTC. Translation: CASSQDRGTGYEQYF.

The V and J genes are TRBV6-4 and TRBJ1-5; no definite D call. CDR3 length: 16 residues. Germline lookup yields CDR1 MRHNA and CDR2 SNTAGT. V dropped 2 bases and J dropped 11 bases, with 22 bases sitting between them. The CDR3 is CASSDRTGPLFSSQHF. CDR3 bases: TGTGCCAGCAGTGACCGAACGGGTCCTTTATTCTCGTCCCAGCATTTT.

The chain carries TRBV18 and TRBJ2-2; D is uncertain. This CDR3 has 14 residues. Germline CDR1 KGHSH, CDR2 LQKENI. V lost 2 bases and J lost 3, with 7 bases in between. The CDR3 DNA follows: TGTGCCAGCTCACCAGGAGACGACACCGGGGAGCTGTTTTTT. Translated: CASSPGDDTGELFF.

This clonotype was detected a few times. The chain has TRBV20-1 and TRBJ1-3, with D perhaps TRBD1 (6 bases). The germline CDR1 and CDR2 sequences are DFQATT and SNEGSKA (reference sequence). The CDR3 contains 15 residues. V shed 0 bases and J shed 2 bases, with 11 bases lying between them. The CDR3 region is CSARDRAGAGNTIYF. The CDR3 DNA reads as TGCAGTGCTAGAGATCGAGCAGGGGCTGGAAACACCATATATTTT.

V gene TRBV4-1 combines with J gene TRBJ2-5; D gene uncertain. CDR3 length: 15 amino acids. Germline assignment: CDR1 MGHRA and CDR2 YSYEKL. V lost 0 bases and J 5 bases, leaving 13 bases between the germline ends. DNA of the CDR3: TGCGCCAGCAGCCAAGATCCAGGACCGGGTGAGACCCAGTACTTC. This sequence encodes CASSQDPGPGETQYF.